The 9 T cell receptor beta chains listed next were all sequenced from one sample in a study of blood T cells in healthy people across ages. It was with a sample-barcoded 5' primer and a J-beta primer mix that a second PCR of about 6 to 11 cycles was run. TCRdb reanalysed the 5' RACE reads using MiXCR and keeps one entry per CDR3 protein. The sample has hundreds of thousands of distinct CDR3 sequences, roughly 60% seen once. The sample was blood. These receptors came from a man younger than 40 in good health.

This chain joins TRBV9 and TRBJ2-4, with TRBD2 as a possible D gene (6 bases). With the DNA end fitting TRBJ2-7 better, the J assignment may be wrong. Germline V gene sequence: CDR1 SGDLS, CDR2 YYNGEE. The CDR3 is 16 amino acids. The CDR3 sequence: CASSVGDSGPRGEQYF. The CDR3 DNA sequence: TGTGCCAGCAGCGTGGGTGATAGCGGTCCTCGGGGCGAGCAGTACTTC.

The table lists this clonotype with a few counts. The chain is built from TRBV20-1 and TRBJ2-3; 14 nucleotides agree with TRBD2. V gave up 5 bases and J gave up 3 bases; unmatched junction bases: 7. The CDR3 has 16 residues. The germline gives CDR1 DFQATT, CDR2 SNEGSKA (reference sequence). The CDR3: CSAPTGLAGVTDTQYF. The CDR3 DNA reads TGCAGTGCTCCCACGGGACTAGCGGGAGTGACAGATACGCAGTATTTT.

This clonotype was detected only a few times. V is TRBV14 and J is TRBJ2-7; a weak D match, TRBD2 (5 bases). Germline CDR1 reads SGHDN; CDR2 reads FVKESK. Trimming stripped 2 bases from V and 4 bases from J, with 15 bases between. The CDR3 has 15 amino acids. The CDR3 bases are TGTGCCAGCAGCCAATTCCAAGGAGGCGTTTACGAGCAGTACTTC. Translated, it gives CASSQFQGGVYEQYF. The full variable domain, rest sourced from reference TRBV14 and TRBJ2-7, is EAGVTQFPSHSVIEKGQTVTLRCDPISGHDNLYWYRRVMGKEIKFLLHFVKESKQDESGMPNNRFLAERTGGTYSTLKVQPAELEDSGVYFCASSQFQGGVYEQYFGPGTRLTVT.

This clonotype was counted between two and nine times. V is TRBV29-1 and J is TRBJ2-3, with TRBD2 matching 8 bases. The CDR3 is 12 residues long. V dropped 6 bases and J dropped 11; count of bases not matched to a gene: 10. Looked up from germline, CDR1 is SQVTM and CDR2 is ANQGSEA. The CDR3 coding sequence is TGCAGCGTGGGACGACAGAGCGGGGGGCAGTATTTT. As protein: CSVGRQSGGQYF.

The V and J genes are TRBV29-1 and TRBJ1-1; D is undetermined. CDR1 and CDR2 from the germline V gene are SQVTM and ANQGSEA. This CDR3 comprises 14 residues. V lost 2 bases to trimming and J lost 1 base, with 11 bases between them. CDR3: CSVEWVRQNTEAFF. In DNA, the CDR3 is TGCAGCGTTGAATGGGTACGTCAGAACACTGAAGCTTTCTTT.

This chain connects TRBV12-5 to TRBJ2-4; D may be TRBD2 (6 bases). Germline V lookup: CDR1 LGHNT, CDR2 FRNRAP. The V and J ends lost 10 bases and 8 bases respectively, with 21 bases between them. The length of the CDR3 is 14 residues. CDR3 sequence: CATTRSGGRDIQYF. Written as DNA, the CDR3 is TGTGCTACCACCAGATCCGGAGGGCGGGACATTCAGTACTTC.

With respect to this clonotype: An end of the junction does not agree with germline; a read error may underlie this. This chain joins TRBV7-2 and TRBJ2-1; no clear D. The CDR3 contains 13 residues. Germline V lookup: CDR1 SGHTA, CDR2 FQGNSA. Here the CDR3 reads CAISRSSAYEQFF. The CDR3 coding sequence is TGTGCCATCAGCCGATCGAGTGCCTATGAGCAGTTCTTC. Drawing the rest from reference TRBV7-2 and TRBJ2-1, the complete variable domain is GAGVSQSPSNKVTEKGKDVELRCDPISGHTALYWYRQSLGQGLEFLIYFQGNSAPDKSGLPSDRFSAERTGGSVSTLTIQRTQQEDSAVYLCAISRSSAYEQFFGPGTRLTVL.

Turning to this clonotype: One end of the junction varies from germline; a read error may be responsible. This chain links TRBV7-2 with TRBJ1-4, with D maybe TRBD1 (5 bases). The CDR3 loop spans 16 amino acids. Germline CDR1 reads SGHTA; CDR2 reads FQGNSA. CDR3 nucleotide sequence: TGTGTCAGCAGCCCCAGACAGCAAGCCCTAAATGAAAAACTGTTTTTT. Translated: CVSSPRQQALNEKLFF.

Concerning this clonotype: A read error may produce the germline difference seen at one junction end. This rearrangement joins TRBV7-9 to TRBJ1-1; D not resolved. Looked up from germline, CDR1 is SEHNR and CDR2 is FQNEAQ (reference sequence). CDR3 size: 13 residues. The CDR3 here is CSSSFGGSPEAFF. DNA of the CDR3: TGTTCCAGCAGCTTTGGCGGTTCACCTGAAGCTTTCTTT.